This T cell receptor (beta chain) was observed in a study of molecular identifiers for immune sequencing clone quantification. TCRdb independently ran MiXCR on the PCR reads; one entry per CDR3 protein. The data hold about 630,000 distinct CDR3 sequences, with roughly 23% observed a single time. This CDR3 has 15 amino acids. CDR1 LNHDA and CDR2 SQIVND come from the germline V gene (reference sequence). V dropped 5 bases and J dropped 4 bases, with 17 bases sitting between them. Naive CD8 library inputs spanned roughly 17,000 to 1,100,000 sorted cells and 10%, 30% or 50% RNA. This clonotype turned up a few times.

The TCR sequence derives from a human donor in good health. Some libraries in this study had Jurkat cell RNA spiked in. V usage is TRBV19 and J usage is TRBJ2-5; D not resolved. Input material: naive CD8+ T cells from blood, with Jurkat cell RNA spiked in. Subset here: FACS-sorted CD8+CD4-CCR7+CD45RA+ naive T cells. In DNA, the CDR3 is TGTGCCAGTAGTGACGTACTACGGAGAGGAGAGACCCAGTACTTC. Protein sequence: CASSDVLRRGETQYF.